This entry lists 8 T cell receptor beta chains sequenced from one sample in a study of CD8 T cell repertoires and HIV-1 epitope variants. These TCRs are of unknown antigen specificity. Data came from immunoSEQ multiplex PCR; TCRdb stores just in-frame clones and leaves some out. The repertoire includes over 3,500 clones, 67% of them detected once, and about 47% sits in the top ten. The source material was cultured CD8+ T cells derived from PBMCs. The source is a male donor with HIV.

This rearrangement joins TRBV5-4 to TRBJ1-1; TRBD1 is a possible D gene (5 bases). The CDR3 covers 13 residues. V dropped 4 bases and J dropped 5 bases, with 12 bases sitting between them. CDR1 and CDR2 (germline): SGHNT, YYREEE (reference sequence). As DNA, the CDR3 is TGTGCCAGCAGCCTCGGGACGGGGACTGAAGCTTTCTTT. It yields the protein CASSLGTGTEAFF.

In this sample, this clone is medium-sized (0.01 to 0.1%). The CDR3 sequence: CASSPTGGRDEQYF. The CDR3 nucleotides read TGTGCCAGCAGCCCTACAGGCGGGCGGGACGAGCAGTACTTC. The chain combines TRBV4-2 with TRBJ2-7, with D possibly being TRBD1 or TRBD2 (5 bases each). This CDR3 is 14 amino acids long. Germline CDR1 and CDR2: LGHNA and YNFKEQ. Trimming took off 4 bases at V and 5 bases at J, with 15 bases between the two ends.

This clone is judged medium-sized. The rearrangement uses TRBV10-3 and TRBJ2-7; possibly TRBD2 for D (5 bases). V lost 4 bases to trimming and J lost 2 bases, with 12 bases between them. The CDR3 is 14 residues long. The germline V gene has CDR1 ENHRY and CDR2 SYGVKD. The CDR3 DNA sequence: TGTGCCATCAGTGGGGTCGGGAATACCTACGAGCAGTACTTC. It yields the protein CAISGVGNTYEQYF.

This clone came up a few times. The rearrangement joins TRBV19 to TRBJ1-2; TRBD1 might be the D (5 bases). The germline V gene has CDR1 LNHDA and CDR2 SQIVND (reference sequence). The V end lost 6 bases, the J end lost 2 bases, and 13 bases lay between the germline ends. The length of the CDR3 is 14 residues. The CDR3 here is CASSPRAYNYGYTF. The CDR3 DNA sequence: TGTGCCAGTAGCCCCAGGGCATACAACTATGGCTACACCTTC.

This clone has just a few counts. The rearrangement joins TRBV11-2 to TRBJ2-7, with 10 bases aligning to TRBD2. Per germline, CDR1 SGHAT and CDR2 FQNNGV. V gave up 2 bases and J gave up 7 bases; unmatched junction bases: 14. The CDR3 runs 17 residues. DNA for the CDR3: TGTGCCAGCAGCTTAACCCCGGAGCTAGCGGGAGTGTATGAGCAGTACTTC. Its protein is CASSLTPELAGVYEQYF.

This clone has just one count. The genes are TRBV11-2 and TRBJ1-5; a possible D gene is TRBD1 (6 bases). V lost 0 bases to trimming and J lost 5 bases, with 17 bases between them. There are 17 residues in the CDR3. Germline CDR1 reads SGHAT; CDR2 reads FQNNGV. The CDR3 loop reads CASSLDYGGEGDQPQHF. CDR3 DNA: TGTGCCAGCAGCTTAGATTACGGGGGGGAGGGGGATCAGCCCCAGCATTTT.

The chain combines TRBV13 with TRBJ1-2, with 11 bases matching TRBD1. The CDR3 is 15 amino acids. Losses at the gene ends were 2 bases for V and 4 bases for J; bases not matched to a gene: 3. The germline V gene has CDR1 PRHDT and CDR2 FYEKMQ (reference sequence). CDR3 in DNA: TGTGCCAGCAGCTTATATGGGACAGGGGGCTATGGCTACACCTTC. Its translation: CASSLYGTGGYGYTF.

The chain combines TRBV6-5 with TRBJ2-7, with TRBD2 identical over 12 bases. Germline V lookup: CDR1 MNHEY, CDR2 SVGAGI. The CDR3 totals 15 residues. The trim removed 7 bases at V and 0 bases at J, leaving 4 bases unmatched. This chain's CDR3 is CASTTTSGSSYEQYF. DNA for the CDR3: TGTGCCAGCACTACGACTAGCGGGAGCTCCTACGAGCAGTACTTC.